This T cell receptor (beta chain) is from a study of PD-1 blockade in mismatch repair-deficient tumors. Study-wide points: Tumor-resident clones, often undetectable pretreatment in blood, expanded then contracted after pembrolizumab.

In its sample, this clone was seen a few times. Its antigen remains unidentified. The CDR3 runs to 15 residues. The germline gives CDR1 MNHEY, CDR2 SVGAGI. Germline trimming cut 2 bases from V and 10 bases from J; bases unmatched to any gene: 7. TCRdb keeps only in-frame clones here, not all; method: immunoSEQ multiplex PCR. The table has thousands of clones, 75% to 90% seen once; the top ten hold about 0.97%. All patients were mismatch repair deficient, assessed by either PCR or immunohistochemistry. Sample: PBMCs, taken approximately 49 weeks after starting pembrolizumab. The V gene is TRBV6-5, the J gene TRBJ1-6; 8 positions agree with TRBD1. This TCR came from an adult with mismatch repair-deficient cancer. CDR3 nucleotides: TGTGCCAGCAGTTACGGGACAGGAGCGGACTCACCCCTCCACTTT. Translating gives CASSYGTGADSPLHF.